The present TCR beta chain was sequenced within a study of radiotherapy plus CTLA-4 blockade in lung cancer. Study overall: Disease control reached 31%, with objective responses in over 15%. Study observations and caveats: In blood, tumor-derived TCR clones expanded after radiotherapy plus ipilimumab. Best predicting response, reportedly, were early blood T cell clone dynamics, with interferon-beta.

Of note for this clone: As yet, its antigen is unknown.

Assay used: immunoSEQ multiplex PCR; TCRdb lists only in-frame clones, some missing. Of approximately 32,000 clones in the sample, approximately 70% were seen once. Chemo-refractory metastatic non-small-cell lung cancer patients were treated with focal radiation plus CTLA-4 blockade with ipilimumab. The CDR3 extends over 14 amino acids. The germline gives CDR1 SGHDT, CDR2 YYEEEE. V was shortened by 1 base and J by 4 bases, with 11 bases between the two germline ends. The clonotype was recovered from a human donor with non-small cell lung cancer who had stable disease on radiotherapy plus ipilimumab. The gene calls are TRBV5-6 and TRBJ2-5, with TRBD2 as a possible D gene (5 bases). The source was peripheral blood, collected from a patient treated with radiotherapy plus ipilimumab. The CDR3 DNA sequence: TGTGCCAGCAGCTTGCGCCTAGCAGCAGAGACCCAGTACTTC. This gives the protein CASSLRLAAETQYF.